A single sample is the source of the 23 T cell receptor beta chains below, sequenced in a study of cytomegalovirus exposure and HLA in healthy donors. PCR was performed using 60 Vbeta and 13 Jbeta primers. Profiled with immunoSEQ multiplex PCR; TCRdb holds only in-frame clones, not every one. The sample lists about 150,000 clones, 65% to 85% seen once, with 2.8% in the top ten. The sequenced sample was PBMCs. The receptor set was obtained from a man in his late teens or twenties in good health and CMV-seronegative.

This clone has only a few counts. The CDR3 spells CASSEGRGNSYEQYV. The CDR3 coding sequence is TGTGCCAGCAGTGAAGGTCGAGGGAACTCCTACGAGCAGTACGTC. The chain has TRBV6-1 and TRBJ2-7; a weak D match, TRBD2 (5 bases). CDR1 and CDR2 (germline): MNHNS, SASEGT. Between the trimmed V and J ends, which lost 1 base and 0 bases, there was a span of 10 bases. The CDR3 contains 15 residues.

With regard to this clone: Relative to the germline gene, one junction end is altered; a read error may explain this. The genes are TRBV30 and TRBJ2-6; 9 bases match TRBD1. There are 19 residues in the CDR3. CDR1 GTSNPN and CDR2 SVGIG come from the germline V gene (reference sequence). In nucleotides, the CDR3 is TGTGCCTGGTCTGGAGCATCGGGACAGGGACTCTCTGGGGCCAACGGCCTGACTTTC. Amino acids: CAWSGASGQGLSGANGLTF.

The chain recombines TRBV5-1 with TRBJ1-2, with 11 bases matching TRBD1. The CDR3 contains 16 residues. The germline gives CDR1 SGHRS, CDR2 YFSETQ. Losses at the gene ends were 4 bases for V and 0 bases for J; bases not matched to a gene: 5. The CDR3 loop reads CASSQGQGVANYGYTF. The CDR3 DNA follows: TGCGCCAGCAGCCAGGGACAGGGGGTCGCTAACTATGGCTACACCTTC.

The V and J genes are TRBV5-6 and TRBJ2-1, with 7 bases matching TRBD2. This CDR3 region has 16 residues. V was pared by 3 bases and J by 6 bases, with 12 bases of the junction left unmatched. Germline CDR1 reads SGHDT; CDR2 reads YYEEEE. CDR3 in DNA: TGTGCCAGCAGCTCCCCGGGGGAGCGGGGTTTCAATGAGCAGTTCTTC. Protein: CASSSPGERGFNEQFF.

This clone was detected only a few times. This chain links TRBV27 with TRBJ1-4; D is ambiguous. Germline assignment: CDR1 MNHEY and CDR2 SMNVEV (reference sequence). Trimming took 2 bases from V and 0 from J, leaving 7 bases between them. The CDR3 runs to 15 residues. CDR3 sequence (DNA): TGTGCCAGCAGTTTAATGGCAGCAACTAATGAAAAACTGTTTTTT. Amino acid sequence: CASSLMAATNEKLFF.

V usage is TRBV7-2 and J usage is TRBJ2-7; no firm D call. The CDR3 contains 12 residues. V lost 4 bases and J 0 bases, leaving 4 bases between the germline ends. Per germline, CDR1 SGHTA and CDR2 FQGNSA. The CDR3 DNA reads TGTGCCAGCAGCTCCTACTCCTACGAGCAGTACTTC. Translation: CASSSYSYEQYF.

The CDR3 DNA reads as TGTGCCAGCAGCCAAGGGGCTAGCGGGGTCAAAGAGACCCAGTACTTC. Translation gives CASSQGASGVKETQYF. The chain has TRBV14 and TRBJ2-5; 9 bases align to TRBD2. V gave up 1 base and J gave up 3 bases; unmatched junction bases: 6. This CDR3 region has 16 residues. Germline V CDR1 and CDR2: SGHDN, FVKESK.

This clone has only a few counts. CDR3 nucleotide sequence: TGTGCCAGCAGTTTGAGTTTCAGGCAAGCAGAAAAACTGTTTTTT. Amino acids: CASSLSFRQAEKLFF. The chain recombines TRBV28 with TRBJ1-4; D remains ambiguous. Germline CDR1 reads MDHEN; CDR2 reads SYDVKM. V shed 3 bases and J shed 8 bases, with 16 bases lying between them. The CDR3 is made up of 15 amino acids.

The chain combines TRBV6-5 with TRBJ1-6; the D gene is possibly TRBD1 (6 bases). Trimming removed 2 bases from V and 7 bases from J, with 12 bases in between. CDR3 length: 15 residues. Per the germline V gene, CDR1 is MNHEY and CDR2 is SVGAGI. CDR3 nucleotides: TGTGCCAGCAGTTACCGTCAGGGACAAAATTCACCCCTCCACTTT. Amino acid sequence: CASSYRQGQNSPLHF.

The chain carries TRBV18 and TRBJ2-2; TRBD1 agrees at 9 bases. CDR3 size: 16 residues. With V trimmed by 1 base and J by 4 bases, 4 bases remained unmatched. CDR1 and CDR2 (germline): KGHSH, LQKENI. CDR3 sequence (DNA): TGTGCCAGCTCACCACGGGGACAGGGAAGCACCGGGGAGCTGTTTTTT. Translating it yields CASSPRGQGSTGELFF.

The chain's CDR3 is CASSSPAGGANSPLHF. DNA for the CDR3: TGTGCCAGCAGTTCCCCCGCCGGTGGGGCTAATTCACCCCTCCACTTT. This chain links TRBV6-5 with TRBJ1-6; TRBD1 is a possible D gene (5 bases). Trimming pared 4 bases from V and 6 bases from J, leaving 16 bases between. The CDR3 has 16 residues. Germline values: CDR1 MNHEY, CDR2 SVGAGI.

The genes are TRBV13 and TRBJ2-5; TRBD2 agrees at 11 bases. The CDR3 consists of 16 residues. V shed 6 bases and J 2 bases; nucleotides not matched to a gene: 8. Germline CDR1 and CDR2: PRHDT and FYEKMQ (reference sequence). This CDR3 is CASSHSGGEPQETQYF. The CDR3 bases are TGTGCCAGCAGTCATAGCGGGGGGGAACCTCAAGAGACCCAGTACTTC. The full variable domain, with the rest looked up from reference TRBV13 and TRBJ2-5, is AAGVIQSPRHLIKEKRETATLKCYPIPRHDTVYWYQQGPGQDPQFLISFYEKMQSDKGSIPDRFSAQQFSDYHSELNMSSLELGDSALYFCASSHSGGEPQETQYFGPGTRLLVL.

The V gene is TRBV30, the J gene TRBJ1-4; D is possibly TRBD1 (6 bases). From germline, CDR1 is GTSNPN and CDR2 SVGIG (reference sequence). CDR3 length: 13 residues. Trimming left V 3 bases short and J 8 bases short, with 13 bases between. This CDR3 is CAWREQGDEKLFF. The CDR3 DNA reads TGTGCCTGGAGGGAACAGGGAGACGAAAAACTGTTTTTT.

The chain has TRBV2 and TRBJ2-3; TRBD1 matches at 8 bases. The junction had 8 bases not matched to a gene; V was cut back by 5 bases and J by 4 bases. This CDR3 has 15 residues. Per the germline V gene, CDR1 is SNHLY and CDR2 is FYNNEI. The CDR3 DNA reads as TGTGCCAGCAGTCTATTCAGGGGGCGCGCAGATACGCAGTATTTT. This translates into CASSLFRGRADTQYF.

The V and J genes are TRBV11-1 and TRBJ2-6, with 7 bases fitting TRBD1. The germline V gene has CDR1 SGHAT and CDR2 FQDESV (reference sequence). The CDR3 totals 18 residues. The trim removed 3 bases at V and 1 base at J, leaving 9 bases unmatched. In DNA, the CDR3 is TGTGCCAGCAGCTTGACAGGGCAACTCATTTCTGGGGCCAACGTCCTGACTTTC. Translation gives CASSLTGQLISGANVLTF.

CDR3 DNA sequence: TGTGCCAGCTCACCCCCCCTCGGGGAGCTGTTTTTT. It encodes CASSPPLGELFF. The V call is TRBV18, the J call TRBJ2-2; D gene uncertain. Germline V CDR1 and CDR2: KGHSH, LQKENI. This CDR3 is 12 amino acids long. Trimming shortened V by 3 bases and J by 7 bases, and 6 bases separated the two germline ends.

The genes are TRBV18 and TRBJ1-5, with D perhaps matching TRBD1 (6 bases). The germline CDR1 and CDR2 sequences are KGHSH and LQKENI. The CDR3 has 17 amino acids. V lost 3 bases, J lost 1 base, and 16 bases lay in between. The CDR3 here is CASSPSITGLSNQPQHF. DNA of the CDR3: TGTGCCAGCTCACCTTCTATTACAGGGTTGAGCAATCAGCCCCAGCATTTT.

This clone was recorded only once. This chain links TRBV5-1 with TRBJ2-7, with 7 bases identical to TRBD2. Trimming took 4 bases from V and 1 from J; bases not matched to a gene: 8. The CDR3 sequence is 15 residues long. Germline V gene data show CDR1 as SGHRS and CDR2 as YFSETQ. The CDR3 DNA is TGCGCCAGCAGCACCGCCGGGACTACGTCCTACGAGCAGTACTTC. Its protein is CASSTAGTTSYEQYF.

The chain is built from TRBV19 and TRBJ1-5, with TRBD1 identical over 7 bases. Germline CDR1 LNHDA, CDR2 SQIVND (reference sequence). V gave up 5 bases and J gave up 5 bases; unmatched junction bases: 6. The CDR3 loop spans 14 amino acids. CDR3 bases: TGTGCCAGTAGTTGGGGGACAGCCTATCAGCCCCAGCATTTT. As protein: CASSWGTAYQPQHF.

The chain joins TRBV2 to TRBJ2-1; tentatively, D is TRBD2 (5 bases). The CDR3 spans 14 residues. V was clipped by 9 bases and J by 8 bases, with 20 bases between them. CDR1 and CDR2 from the germline V gene are SNHLY and FYNNEI. CDR3 DNA: TGTGCCAGTTTGCAGAGCGGCGGTTTTTATGAGCAGTTCTTC. This sequence encodes CASLQSGGFYEQFF. Full variable domain (missing parts from reference TRBV2 and TRBJ2-1): EPEVTQTPSHQVTQMGQEVILRCVPISNHLYFYWYRQILGQKVEFLVSFYNNEISEKSEIFDDQFSVERPDGSNFTLKIRSTKLEDSAMYFCASLQSGGFYEQFFGPGTRLTVL.

The rearrangement joins TRBV18 to TRBJ2-2; TRBD1 agrees at 8 bases. This CDR3 is built from 15 residues. Germline-derived CDR1 and CDR2 are KGHSH and LQKENI. With V trimmed by 3 bases and J by 4 bases, 4 bases remained unmatched. CDR3 nucleotide sequence: TGTGCCAGCTCACCTCGGACAGGGACCACCGGGGAGCTGTTTTTT. Its translation: CASSPRTGTTGELFF. The variable domain in full, with the rest retrieved from reference TRBV18 and TRBJ2-2, is NAGVMQNPRHLVRRRGQEARLRCSPMKGHSHVYWYRQLPEEGLKFMVYLQKENIIDESGMPKERFSAEFPKEGPSILRIQQVVRGDSAAYFCASSPRTGTTGELFFGEGSRLTVL.

This clone showed up just once. The chain links TRBV25-1 to TRBJ1-4; 7 bases line up with TRBD1. V lost 6 bases and J lost 5; bases outside the gene matches: 6. Germline V lookup: CDR1 MGHDK, CDR2 SYGVNS. The CDR3 has 14 residues. The CDR3 protein is CASREGQQNEKLFF. DNA of the CDR3: TGTGCCAGCAGGGAGGGACAGCAAAATGAAAAACTGTTTTTT.

The chain carries TRBV9 and TRBJ2-2; D not certain. Germline loops: CDR1 SGDLS, CDR2 YYNGEE. The CDR3 has 15 amino acids. Trimming removed 0 bases from V and 1 base from J, with 7 bases in between. CDR3 sequence: CASSVVPGNTGELFF. Written as DNA, the CDR3 is TGTGCCAGCAGCGTAGTTCCAGGGAACACCGGGGAGCTGTTTTTT.